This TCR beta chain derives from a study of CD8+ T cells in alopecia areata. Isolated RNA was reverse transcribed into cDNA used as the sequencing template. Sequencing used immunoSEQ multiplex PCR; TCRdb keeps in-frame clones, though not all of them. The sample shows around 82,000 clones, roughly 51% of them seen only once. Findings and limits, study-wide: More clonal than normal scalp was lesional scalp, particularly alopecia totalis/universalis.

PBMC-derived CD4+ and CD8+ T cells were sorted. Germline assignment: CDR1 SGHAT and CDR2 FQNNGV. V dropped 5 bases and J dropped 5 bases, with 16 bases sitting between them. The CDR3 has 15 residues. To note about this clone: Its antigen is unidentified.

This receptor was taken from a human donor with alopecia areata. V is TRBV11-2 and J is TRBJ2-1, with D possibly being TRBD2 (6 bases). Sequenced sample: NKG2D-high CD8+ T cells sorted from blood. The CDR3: CASSPTSGLDNEQFF. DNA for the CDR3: TGTGCCAGCAGCCCTACGAGCGGGCTTGACAATGAGCAGTTCTTC.